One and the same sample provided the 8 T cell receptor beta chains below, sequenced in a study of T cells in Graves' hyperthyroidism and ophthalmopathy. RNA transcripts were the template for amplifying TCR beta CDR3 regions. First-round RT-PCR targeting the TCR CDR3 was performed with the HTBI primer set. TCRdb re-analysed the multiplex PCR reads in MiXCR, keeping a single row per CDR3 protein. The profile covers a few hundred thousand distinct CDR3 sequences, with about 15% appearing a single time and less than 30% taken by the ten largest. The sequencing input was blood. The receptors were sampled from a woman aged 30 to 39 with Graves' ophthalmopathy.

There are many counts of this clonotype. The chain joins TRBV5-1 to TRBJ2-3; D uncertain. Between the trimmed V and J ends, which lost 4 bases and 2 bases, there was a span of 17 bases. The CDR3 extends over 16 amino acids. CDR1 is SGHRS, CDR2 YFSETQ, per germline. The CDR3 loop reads CASSPQQILYTDTQYF. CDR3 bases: TGCGCCAGCAGCCCCCAACAGATTCTATACACAGATACGCAGTATTTT.

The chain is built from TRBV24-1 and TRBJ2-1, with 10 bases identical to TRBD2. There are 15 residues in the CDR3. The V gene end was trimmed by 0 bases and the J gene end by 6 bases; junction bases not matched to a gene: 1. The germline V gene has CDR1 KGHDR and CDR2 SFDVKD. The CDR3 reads CATSDLVAGGNEQFF. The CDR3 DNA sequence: TGTGCCACCAGTGATTTGGTAGCGGGGGGCAATGAGCAGTTCTTC.

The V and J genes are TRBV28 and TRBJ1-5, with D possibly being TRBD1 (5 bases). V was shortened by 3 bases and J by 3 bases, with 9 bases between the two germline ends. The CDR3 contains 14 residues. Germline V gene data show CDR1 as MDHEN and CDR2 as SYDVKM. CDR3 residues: CASSFQGDNQPQHF. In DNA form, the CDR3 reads TGTGCCAGCAGTTTTCAAGGGGACAATCAGCCCCAGCATTTT.

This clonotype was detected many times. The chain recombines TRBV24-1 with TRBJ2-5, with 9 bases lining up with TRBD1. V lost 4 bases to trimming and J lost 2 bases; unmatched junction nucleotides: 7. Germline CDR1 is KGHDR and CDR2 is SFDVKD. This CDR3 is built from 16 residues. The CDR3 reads CATSDRGQGQQETQYF. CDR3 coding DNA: TGTGCCACCAGTGACCGCGGACAGGGGCAGCAAGAGACCCAGTACTTC.

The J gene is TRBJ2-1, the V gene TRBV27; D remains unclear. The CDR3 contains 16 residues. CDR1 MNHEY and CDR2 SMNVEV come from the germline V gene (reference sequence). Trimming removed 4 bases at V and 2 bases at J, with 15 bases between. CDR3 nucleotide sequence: TGTGCCAGCAGTTCCCCGGCAGAAGATCCCTACAATGAGCAGTTCTTC. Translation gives CASSSPAEDPYNEQFF.

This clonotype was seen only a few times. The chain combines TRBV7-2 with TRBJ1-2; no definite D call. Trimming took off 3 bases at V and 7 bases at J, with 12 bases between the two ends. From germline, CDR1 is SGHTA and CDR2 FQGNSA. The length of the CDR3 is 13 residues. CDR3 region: CASSFSQRGGYTF. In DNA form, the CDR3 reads TGTGCCAGCAGCTTCAGTCAGCGCGGTGGCTACACCTTC.

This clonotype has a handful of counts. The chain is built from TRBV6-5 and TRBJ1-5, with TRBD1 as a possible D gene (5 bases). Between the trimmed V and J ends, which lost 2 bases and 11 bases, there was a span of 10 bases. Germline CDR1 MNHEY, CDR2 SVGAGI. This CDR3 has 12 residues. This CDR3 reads CASSYGEGSQHF. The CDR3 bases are TGTGCCAGCAGTTACGGGGAGGGGTCCCAGCATTTT.

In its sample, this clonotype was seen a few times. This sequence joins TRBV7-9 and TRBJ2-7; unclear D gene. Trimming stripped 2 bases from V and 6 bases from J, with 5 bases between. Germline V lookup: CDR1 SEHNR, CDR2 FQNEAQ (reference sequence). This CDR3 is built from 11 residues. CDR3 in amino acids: CASSLSPEQYF. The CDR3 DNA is TGTGCCAGCAGCTTATCCCCCGAGCAGTACTTC.